Below, 4 T cell receptor beta chains from the same sample are listed, as sequenced in a study of blood T cell repertoires in COVID-19. Some clones are missing from TCRdb's copy, which holds only in-frame ones; the method was immunoSEQ multiplex PCR. This table holds 450,000 to 500,000 clones, over 75% found once. Sequencing was performed on peripheral blood. The receptor set was obtained from a human donor in a cohort sampled during active COVID-19.

The genes are TRBV29-1 and TRBJ1-4; D perhaps matches TRBD1 (5 bases). The CDR3 is 13 amino acids. CDR1 SQVTM and CDR2 ANQGSEA come from the germline V gene. With 4 bases removed from V and 12 bases from J, the gap between germline ends came to 18 bases. CDR3 in amino acids: CSVVTGGKGELFF. The CDR3 DNA reads as TGCAGCGTTGTCACCGGGGGTAAAGGTGAACTGTTTTTT.

To note about this clone: Compared with germline, one end of the junction differs, possibly owing to a read error. V usage is TRBV6-5 and J usage is TRBJ2-1; D is perhaps TRBD2 (5 bases). This CDR3 contains 12 residues. Germline lookup yields CDR1 MNHEY and CDR2 SVGAGI. As DNA, the CDR3 is TGCACCTCGGAATTTGGGAGCCATGAGCAGTTCTTC. It translates to CTSEFGSHEQFF.

This rearrangement joins TRBV30 to TRBJ1-5; no reliable D call. The CDR3 spans 12 residues. V was cut by 0 bases and J by 7 bases, with 7 bases left in between. Per germline, CDR1 GTSNPN and CDR2 SVGIG (reference sequence). The CDR3 DNA reads as TGTGCCTGGAGTGTAAGTGGCCAGCCCCAGCATTTT. Translating it yields CAWSVSGQPQHF. Variable domain in full (rest from reference TRBV30 and TRBJ1-5): SQTIHQWPATLVQPVGSPLSLECTVEGTSNPNLYWYRQAAGRGLQLLFYSVGIGQISSEVPQNLSASRPQDRQFILSSKKLLLSDSGFYLCAWSVSGQPQHFGDGTRLSIL.

CDR3 region: CASSTYRTSVTDTQYF. The CDR3 bases are TGTGCCAGCAGCACCTACCGGACTAGCGTCACAGATACGCAGTATTTT. The rearrangement uses TRBV21-1 and TRBJ2-3; TRBD2, the table's D call, lacks a check against the DNA. TRBV21-1 is annotated as a pseudogene. This CDR3 has 16 residues.